This T cell receptor (beta chain) is drawn from a study of cytomegalovirus exposure and HLA in healthy donors. Study context: The Caucasian-associated ancestry cluster held around four fifths of approximately 400 genotyped donors.

Overall study findings and caveats: Presence/absence analyses treated sequencing depth as roughly uniform across donors.

This clone came up a few times. Its antigen is currently unknown. In the PCR, 60 Vbeta and 13 Jbeta primers were used. Original data processing: Approximately 11 million shared chains were among some 75 million unique TCR beta chains counted in a later analysis. Libraries were prepared by immunoSEQ multiplex PCR; TCRdb keeps only in-frame clonotypes and omits some of them. The V and J calls and clone size were taken over from that table, and D and trimming were inferred from the DNA. The sample includes 150,000 to 250,000 clones, 70% to 80% of them seen just once. This sequence originates from a girl between 10 and 17 years old in good health and CMV-seropositive. Sequences were obtained from PBMCs.

This CDR3 reads CASSQSAGGPSGELFF. In DNA, the CDR3 is TGTGCCAGCAGCCAATCAGCGGGGGGGCCGTCCGGGGAGCTGTTTTTT. V usage is TRBV4-2 and J usage is TRBJ2-2; TRBD2 matches 10 bases. The CDR3 has 16 amino acids. Germline-derived CDR1 and CDR2 are LGHNA and YNFKEQ. The V segment lost 2 bases and the J segment 6 bases; nucleotides outside the gene matches: 6.